These 23 T cell receptor beta chains came from one sample sequenced in a study of lymphopenia after photon versus proton radiotherapy. Measured with immunoSEQ multiplex PCR; TCRdb has only the in-frame clones, and not every one. The sample has some 64,000 clones, roughly 90% seen once. Sequences were derived from peripheral blood, sampled from a patient treated with proton-based radiotherapy. The receptor source for this set is a man older than 75 with esophageal cancer.

This sequence joins TRBV7-9 and TRBJ2-3, with D maybe TRBD2 (6 bases). The ends were cut back, 2 bases at V and 4 bases at J, with 13 bases in the middle. CDR1 SEHNR and CDR2 FQNEAQ come from the germline V gene (reference sequence). The CDR3 loop spans 15 amino acids. CDR3 DNA: TGTGCCAGCAGCTTATACAGGAGGGTCCCAGATACGCAGTATTTT. As protein: CASSLYRRVPDTQYF. Full variable domain (missing parts from reference TRBV7-9 and TRBJ2-3): DTGVSQNPRHKITKRGQNVTFRCDPISEHNRLYWYRQTLGQGPEFLTYFQNEAQLEKSRLLSDRFSAERPKGSFSTLEIQRTEQGDSAMYLCASSLYRRVPDTQYFGPGTRLTVL.

V is TRBV7-8 and J is TRBJ2-2; D unclear. V was clipped by 3 bases and J by 3 bases, with 2 bases between them. The CDR3 runs 12 residues. In germline, CDR1 is SGHVS, CDR2 FQNEAQ. CDR3: CASSLDTGELFF. The DNA for the CDR3 is TGTGCCAGCAGCTTGGACACCGGGGAGCTGTTTTTT.

V and J are TRBV19 and TRBJ2-1; D is uncertain. CDR3 length: 16 residues. V shed 6 bases and J shed 0 bases, with 15 bases lying between them. Germline V lookup: CDR1 LNHDA, CDR2 SQIVND (reference sequence). As DNA, the CDR3 is TGTGCCAGTAGCTTGACAAGCCAGCTCTCCTACAATGAGCAGTTCTTC. Translating it yields CASSLTSQLSYNEQFF.

This sequence joins TRBV14 and TRBJ2-1; D unclear. The CDR3 has 14 residues. Per germline, CDR1 SGHDN and CDR2 FVKESK. V was pared by 4 bases and J by 9 bases, with 16 bases between. The CDR3 DNA reads TGTGCCAGCAGCCGCCGCGCGTCGGTGCCTGAGCAGTTCTTC. Its protein is CASSRRASVPEQFF.

The CDR3 coding sequence is TGCGCCAGCAGCCATTCGGGCGGGACAGGACCCTTCTACGAGCAGTACTTC. It encodes CASSHSGGTGPFYEQYF. The chain joins TRBV4-1 to TRBJ2-5; 8 bases line up with TRBD1. The J call may be incorrect, as the DNA end agrees better with TRBJ2-7. CDR3 length: 17 residues. Germline V gene sequence: CDR1 MGHRA, CDR2 YSYEKL.

The V and J genes are TRBV11-2 and TRBJ1-1; D is possibly TRBD1 (6 bases). Trimming pared 0 bases from V and 1 base from J, leaving 15 bases between. The germline V gene encodes CDR1 SGHAT and CDR2 FQNNGV. The CDR3 covers 17 residues. The CDR3, as DNA: TGTGCCAGCAGCTTAGAAGTAAGGTTCAGGGGGAACACTGAAGCTTTCTTT. Translation: CASSLEVRFRGNTEAFF.

The chain employs TRBV9 and TRBJ1-2; no definite D call. The V gene's germline CDR1 is SGDLS and CDR2 YYNGEE. Trimming removed 0 bases at V and 3 bases at J, with 12 bases between. This CDR3 region has 15 residues. The CDR3 DNA reads as TGTGCCAGCAGCGTAGCTACCGGGCAGGACTATGGCTACACCTTC. As protein: CASSVATGQDYGYTF.

With regard to this clone: Within the sample, other DNA sequences also encode this same CDR3. The genes are TRBV7-2 and TRBJ1-2; 7 nucleotides agree with TRBD1. The J segment lost 5 bases and the V segment lost 1 base, leaving 4 bases of the junction unmatched. Looked up from germline, CDR1 is SGHTA and CDR2 is FQGNSA. CDR3 length equals 14 residues. Here the CDR3 reads CASSLGQGGYGYTF. DNA for the CDR3: TGTGCCAGCAGCTTAGGGCAGGGGGGTTATGGCTACACCTTC.

This chain links TRBV19 with TRBJ1-6; 7 nucleotides agree with TRBD1. The CDR3 sequence is 13 residues long. Trimming at V came to 6 bases and at J to 13 bases, leaving 9 bases not matched to a gene. CDR1 and CDR2 from the germline V gene are LNHDA and SQIVND (reference sequence). The CDR3 DNA reads as TGTGCCAGTAGACTGTACAGGGGCTTTCCCCTCCACTTT. Its protein is CASRLYRGFPLHF.

Concerning this clone: The sample carries other DNA sequences with the same CDR3. The chain combines TRBV19 with TRBJ1-5, with 7 nucleotides matching TRBD1. Trimming removed 6 bases from V and 1 base from J; junction bases left unmatched: 9. The length of the CDR3 is 16 residues. Per the germline V gene, CDR1 is LNHDA and CDR2 is SQIVND (reference sequence). CDR3 amino acids: CASSMTGYGSNQPQHF. The DNA of the CDR3 is TGTGCCAGTAGCATGACAGGGTATGGAAGCAATCAGCCCCAGCATTTT.

This clone was recorded once. The CDR3 DNA is TGCGCCAGCAGCCAATACAGGGACGTGGCTGAAGCTTTCTTT. Residues: CASSQYRDVAEAFF. V usage is TRBV4-3 and J usage is TRBJ1-1; D is perhaps TRBD1 (6 bases). Trimming left V 2 bases short and J 6 bases short, with 13 bases between. Germline V CDR1 and CDR2: LGHNA, YSLEER. The length of the CDR3 is 14 residues.

The chain joins TRBV10-3 to TRBJ2-5, with D possibly TRBD2 on 5 matching bases. The germline V gene encodes CDR1 ENHRY and CDR2 SYGVKD. Trimming cost V 0 bases and J 5 bases, with 13 bases left between them. The CDR3 loop spans 15 amino acids. The CDR3 sequence: CAISESAVKRETQYF. The CDR3 nucleotides are TGTGCCATCAGTGAGTCAGCGGTCAAAAGGGAGACCCAGTACTTC.

This sequence joins TRBV5-1 and TRBJ1-1; 8 bases map to TRBD1. The junction had 5 bases not matched to a gene; V was cut back by 0 bases and J by 4 bases. The CDR3 has 15 amino acids. The V gene's germline CDR1 is SGHRS and CDR2 YFSETQ. The CDR3 loop reads CASSLVIDRGTEAFF. Written as DNA, the CDR3 is TGCGCCAGCAGCTTGGTTATTGACAGGGGCACTGAAGCTTTCTTT.

The rearrangement joins TRBV9 to TRBJ2-5; no definite D call. The CDR3 consists of 14 residues. Germline V gives CDR1 SGDLS, CDR2 YYNGEE. The V end lost 2 bases, the J end lost 7 bases, and 15 bases lay between the germline ends. This CDR3 reads CASSVPRQWRTQYF. The CDR3 DNA sequence: TGTGCCAGCAGCGTCCCCAGGCAGTGGCGGACCCAGTACTTC.

The chain links TRBV5-4 to TRBJ2-3, with D possibly being TRBD2 (7 bases). In germline, CDR1 is SGHNT, CDR2 YYREEE (reference sequence). V dropped 9 bases and J dropped 1 base, with 27 bases sitting between them. The CDR3 totals 18 residues. The CDR3: CATTTPTGGVVGTDTQYF. Written as DNA, the CDR3 is TGTGCCACGACCACTCCGACGGGGGGCGTTGTGGGCACAGATACGCAGTATTTT.

In this sample, this clone turned up a few times. The CDR3 DNA follows: TGTGCCAGCAGCCTCGGACAGGGGACGGGTGGCTACACCTTC. Amino acids: CASSLGQGTGGYTF. The V gene is TRBV6-6, the J gene TRBJ1-2; the match to TRBD1 covers 9 bases. The CDR3 length is 14 residues. V dropped 6 bases and J dropped 7; count of bases not matched to a gene: 9. The germline V gene has CDR1 MNHNY and CDR2 SVGAGI (reference sequence).

The rearrangement joins TRBV27 to TRBJ1-2; no definite D call. V was shortened by 5 bases and J by 7 bases, with 11 bases between the two germline ends. The CDR3 loop spans 12 amino acids. Germline-derived CDR1 and CDR2 are MNHEY and SMNVEV (reference sequence). CDR3 sequence (DNA): TGTGCCAGCAGTCCCCCGTTGGGTGGCTACACCTTC. Translated, it gives CASSPPLGGYTF.

V is TRBV18 and J is TRBJ2-3, with a weak D call TRBD1 (5 bases). Trimming left V 0 bases short and J 6 bases short, with 13 bases between. This CDR3 region has 15 residues. Germline CDR1 is KGHSH and CDR2 is LQKENI. The CDR3 here is CASSPPATRVDTQYF. The CDR3 DNA sequence: TGTGCCAGCTCACCACCGGCAACCAGGGTGGATACGCAGTATTTT. Full variable domain (remainder filled in from reference TRBV18 and TRBJ2-3): NAGVMQNPRHLVRRRGQEARLRCSPMKGHSHVYWYRQLPEEGLKFMVYLQKENIIDESGMPKERFSAEFPKEGPSILRIQQVVRGDSAAYFCASSPPATRVDTQYFGPGTRLTVL.

This rearrangement joins TRBV6-1 to TRBJ1-5; perhaps TRBD1 as D (5 bases). Germline V gene data show CDR1 as MNHNS and CDR2 as SASEGT. CDR3 size: 14 residues. Deletions cut 1 base from V and 5 bases from J, with 9 bases between. The CDR3 DNA reads TGTGCCAGCAGTGAAGGGGGGTACGATCAGCCCCAGCATTTT. Translated, it gives CASSEGGYDQPQHF.

In DNA, the CDR3 is TGCACCAGCAGCCAGGATCCCGGGACAGGGATTAATTCACCCCTCCACTTT. Translating gives CTSSQDPGTGINSPLHF. The chain has TRBV1 and TRBJ1-6; the DNA was not used to check the table's D call, TRBD1. TRBV1 is marked as a pseudogene. This CDR3 contains 17 residues.

The chain carries TRBV6-5 and TRBJ2-7; 7 bases fit TRBD1. Germline V gene lookup returns CDR1 MNHEY and CDR2 SVGAGI. CDR3 size: 14 residues. The trim removed 2 bases at V and 0 bases at J, leaving 1 base unmatched. As DNA, the CDR3 is TGTGCCAGCAGTTACGGGACAGACTCCTACGAGCAGTACTTC. It codes for CASSYGTDSYEQYF.

This clone is a singleton in its sample. The chain combines TRBV7-2 with TRBJ2-3; TRBD1 matches at 9 bases. The CDR3 spans 15 residues. With 5 bases clipped from V and 5 bases from J, the junction kept 8 bases outside the gene matches. Germline CDR1 reads SGHTA; CDR2 reads FQGNSA. The CDR3 sequence: CASSPRGQGKDTQYF. CDR3 nucleotide sequence: TGTGCCAGCAGCCCCCGTGGACAGGGGAAAGATACGCAGTATTTT.

This chain's CDR3 is CASSPGHGLYEQYF. CDR3 nucleotide sequence: TGTGCCAGTAGTCCGGGACACGGCCTCTACGAGCAGTACTTC. This chain connects TRBV19 to TRBJ2-7; D might be TRBD1 (6 bases). V lost 5 bases and J 3 bases, leaving 14 bases between the germline ends. The CDR3 is 14 residues long. Per germline, CDR1 LNHDA and CDR2 SQIVND (reference sequence).